The entry that follows covers one TCR beta chain sequence. The data are from a study of cytomegalovirus exposure and HLA in healthy donors. The wider study: Inside one of the first data releases sat about 91 million unique TCRs taken from HLA-typed donors.

The PCR made use of 60 Vbeta and 13 Jbeta primers. The protocol was immunoSEQ multiplex PCR, while the TCRdb copy is restricted to in-frame clones and leaves out a portion. In the table there are under 200,000 clones, 65% to 85% of which are singletons. This clonotype was obtained from a woman between 50 and 59 years old in good health and CMV-seropositive. Source material: PBMCs.

This CDR3 is CASSVDVGGQPYGYTF. As DNA, the CDR3 is TGTGCCAGCAGCGTAGATGTAGGCGGACAGCCCTATGGCTACACCTTC. The chain employs TRBV9 and TRBJ1-2; weak D call: TRBD1 (6 bases). Germline V CDR1 and CDR2: SGDLS, YYNGEE. The CDR3 covers 16 residues. V lost 0 bases and J 4 bases, leaving 16 bases between the germline ends.